Sequencing of this T cell receptor (beta chain) was carried out in a study of regulatory T cells in long-lasting Graves disease. Specified time point: newly diagnosed GD, antithyroid drugs for less than 3 months. PBMC-extracted RNA yielded the TCR library. According to the study, TCR beta libraries were built with iRepertoire HTBI primers and CDR3-region Arm-PCR. From the multiplex PCR reads, TCRdb called clonotypes with MiXCR, one entry per CDR3 protein. The sample carries over 400,000 distinct CDR3 sequences, 14% recorded once. The germline V gene has CDR1 SEHNR and CDR2 FQNEAQ (reference sequence). CDR3 length: 14 residues. With 5 bases removed from V and 0 bases from J, the gap between germline ends came to 11 bases. The same data also went into a second study, on T cells in Graves' hyperthyroidism and ophthalmopathy. That work states: Blood also contained most expanded thyroid clonotypes above 0.001.

The TCR comes from a woman aged 45-59 years with Graves disease. The chain carries TRBV7-9 and TRBJ2-7, with unresolved D. This sample comprised peripheral blood mononuclear cells (PBMCs), obtained at new diagnosis, from a patient treated with antithyroid drugs. As DNA, the CDR3 is TGTGCCAGCAGCCCGGCATGGAGCTCCTACGAGCAGTACTTC. Its translation is CASSPAWSSYEQYF.